Below, 17 T cell receptor beta chains from the same sample are listed, as sequenced in a study of cytomegalovirus exposure and HLA in healthy donors (TCRdb year 2017). The library was obtained by the immunoSEQ multiplex PCR assay. For the multiplex PCR, a mixture combining 60 forward primers for TCR Vbeta segments and 13 reverse primers for TCR Jbeta segments was used. The immuneACCESS repertoire file appears here via TCRdb, limited to in-frame rearrangements. These files lack a portion of the clones; in checked studies, under half of the deficit traces to unresolved V genes, and the cause of the others is not known. The sample has 150,000 to 200,000 clones on record, roughly 76% of them singletons. Around 1.4% of the sample belongs to the ten largest clones. The sequenced material came from PBMCs. These receptors originate from a man aged 60-69 years in good health and CMV-seronegative.

The sample holds one count of this clone. The chain combines TRBV7-3 with TRBJ1-2; 7 nucleotides line up with TRBD1. The CDR3 length is 15 residues. Unmatched junction bases numbered 4, after V lost 3 bases and J lost 0 bases. CDR1 SGHTA and CDR2 FQGTGA come from the germline V gene. The CDR3: CASSLGQPPNYGYTF. CDR3 nucleotide sequence: TGTGCCAGCAGCTTGGGACAGCCTCCTAACTATGGCTACACCTTC.

There are many counts of this clone. The chain uses TRBV6-5 and TRBJ1-6; D unclear. This CDR3 is built from 14 residues. Trimming took 5 bases from V and 8 from J, leaving 13 bases between them. Germline V gives CDR1 MNHEY, CDR2 SVGAGI. CDR3: CASSMGAVDSPLHF. As DNA, the CDR3 is TGTGCCAGCAGTATGGGAGCGGTGGATTCACCCCTCCACTTT.

The chain carries TRBV9 and TRBJ1-1, with D tentatively TRBD1 (6 bases). Trimming pared 4 bases from V and 4 bases from J, leaving 14 bases between. CDR1 and CDR2 from the germline V gene are SGDLS and YYNGEE. The CDR3 has 14 residues. The CDR3 reads CASSPQTGRTEAFF. CDR3 bases: TGTGCCAGCAGCCCCCAGACAGGCCGCACTGAAGCTTTCTTT.

This chain connects TRBV11-2 to TRBJ2-6; tentative D call: TRBD1 (6 bases). Trimming stripped 5 bases from V and 1 base from J, with 18 bases between. Germline-derived CDR1 and CDR2 are SGHAT and FQNNGV. CDR3 length equals 18 residues. The chain's CDR3 is CASSQQGGISSGANVLTF. DNA for the CDR3: TGTGCCAGCAGCCAACAGGGTGGTATTTCGTCTGGGGCCAACGTCCTGACTTTC.

V and J are TRBV5-4 and TRBJ2-5; tentatively, D is TRBD1 (7 bases). The germline V gene encodes CDR1 SGHNT and CDR2 YYREEE (reference sequence). This CDR3 spans 15 amino acids. Trimming took 1 base from V and 9 from J, leaving 19 bases between them. The CDR3 spells CASSLSVRGDSAQYF. The CDR3 coding sequence is TGTGCCAGCAGCTTGTCCGTCAGGGGGGATAGTGCCCAGTACTTC.

The CDR3 spells CASSLGRDEKLFF. The CDR3 DNA follows: TGTGCCAGCAGCTTAGGGCGGGATGAAAAACTGTTTTTT. J is TRBJ1-4 and V is TRBV7-2; D is unresolved. There are 13 residues in the CDR3. Germline V gene sequence: CDR1 SGHTA, CDR2 FQGNSA. Trimming took 1 base from V and 6 from J, leaving 6 bases between them. Complete variable domain (other parts from reference TRBV7-2 and TRBJ1-4): GAGVSQSPSNKVTEKGKDVELRCDPISGHTALYWYRQSLGQGLEFLIYFQGNSAPDKSGLPSDRFSAERTGGSVSTLTIQRTQQEDSAVYLCASSLGRDEKLFFGSGTQLSVL.

The CDR3 is CASSHEQGPVGTGELFF. For the CDR3, the DNA is TGTGCCAGCAGCCACGAACAGGGGCCGGTTGGGACCGGGGAGCTGTTTTTT. V usage is TRBV11-3 and J usage is TRBJ2-2; TRBD1 agrees at 7 bases. The CDR3 runs 17 residues. CDR1 and CDR2 (germline): SGHNT, YENEEA. The trim removed 5 bases at V and 5 bases at J, leaving 14 bases unmatched.

On this clone itself: The same CDR3 also results from other DNA sequences found in this sample. The rearrangement links TRBV25-1 to TRBJ1-3; perhaps TRBD1 as D (6 bases). The CDR3 covers 16 residues. Deletions cut 1 base from V and 3 bases from J, with 13 bases between. The germline CDR1 and CDR2 sequences are MGHDK and SYGVNS. CDR3 sequence: CASSELGGARGNTIYF. The CDR3, as DNA: TGTGCCAGCAGTGAATTGGGGGGGGCGCGTGGAAACACCATATATTTT. The full variable domain, rest sourced from reference TRBV25-1 and TRBJ1-3, is EADIYQTPRYLVIGTGKKITLECSQTMGHDKMYWYQQDPGMELHLIHYSYGVNSTEKGDLSSESTVSRIRTEHFPLTLESARPSHTSQYLCASSELGGARGNTIYFGEGSWLTVV.

This chain connects TRBV5-4 to TRBJ2-1; D may be TRBD2 (5 bases). V was pared by 0 bases and J by 6 bases, with 13 bases between. CDR3 size: 15 residues. The germline V gene encodes CDR1 SGHNT and CDR2 YYREEE (reference sequence). The CDR3 nucleotides are TGTGCCAGCAGCTTGGAAGAGGTCCGGGGCAATGAGCAGTTCTTC. Translating gives CASSLEEVRGNEQFF.

This sequence joins TRBV10-1 and TRBJ2-7, with 7 nucleotides matching TRBD2. The CDR3 has 16 residues. Trimming at V came to 4 bases and at J to 1 base, leaving 10 bases not matched to a gene. In germline, CDR1 is WNHNN, CDR2 SYGVQD (reference sequence). CDR3 sequence reads: CASSAVASGISYEQYF. CDR3 nucleotides: TGCGCCAGCAGTGCAGTTGCTAGCGGTATTTCCTACGAGCAGTACTTC.

The genes are TRBV6-4 and TRBJ2-1, with 8 bases that match TRBD1. This CDR3 has 17 residues. CDR1 is MRHNA and CDR2 is SNTAGT in the germline V gene. J lost 2 bases, V lost 4 bases, and 10 bases had no gene match. CDR3 in DNA: TGTGCCAGCAGTGCCAGTGGTGGGACAGGTCCCTACAATGAGCAGTTCTTC. It is translated as CASSASGGTGPYNEQFF.

In DNA form, the CDR3 reads TGTGCCAGCAGTTTCAGACTAGCGGTGAACACCGGGGAGCTGTTTTTT. Amino acids: CASSFRLAVNTGELFF. The chain is built from TRBV6-6 and TRBJ2-2, with 9 bases that match TRBD2. CDR1 is MNHNY, CDR2 SVGAGI, per germline (reference sequence). The CDR3 consists of 16 residues. V was clipped by 4 bases and J by 1 base; unmatched bases: 4.

Comment on this clone: The same CDR3 arises from other DNA sequences in this sample as well. The CDR3 reads CASSLGTGADTQYF. CDR3 nucleotides: TGTGCCAGCAGCTTAGGGACAGGGGCAGATACGCAGTATTTT. The V gene is TRBV11-3, the J gene TRBJ2-3; 9 nucleotides align to TRBD1. The length of the CDR3 is 14 residues. The junction had 0 bases not matched to a gene; V was cut back by 1 base and J by 4 bases. Germline values: CDR1 SGHNT, CDR2 YENEEA.

The J gene is TRBJ2-5, the V gene TRBV19, with 8 bases fitting TRBD2. J was trimmed by 5 bases and V by 1 base; bases with no gene match: 6. The CDR3 runs 15 residues. Germline assignment: CDR1 LNHDA and CDR2 SQIVND (reference sequence). CDR3 amino acids: CASSIATSAQETQYF. CDR3 sequence (DNA): TGTGCCAGTAGTATAGCGACTAGCGCGCAGGAGACCCAGTACTTC.

The rearrangement joins TRBV7-9 to TRBJ1-2; 7 bases agree with TRBD1. J lost 1 base, V lost 5 bases, and 10 bases had no gene match. CDR3 length: 16 amino acids. Germline-derived CDR1 and CDR2 are SEHNR and FQNEAQ (reference sequence). DNA of the CDR3: TGTGCCAGCAGCCTGAGGGGACAGCTAATTAACTATGGCTACACCTTC. Translation: CASSLRGQLINYGYTF.

The rearrangement links TRBV30 to TRBJ1-1; D is perhaps TRBD1 (5 bases). Germline lookup yields CDR1 GTSNPN and CDR2 SVGIG (reference sequence). Deletions cut 5 bases from V and 7 bases from J, with 17 bases between. The CDR3 contains 13 residues. CDR3 in DNA: TGTGCCTGGGGCCGGGGGGGTGGGGTTGAAGCTTTCTTT. Its translation is CAWGRGGGVEAFF.

The V and J genes are TRBV2 and TRBJ1-6; D may be TRBD1 (6 bases). The CDR3 loop spans 16 amino acids. The germline gives CDR1 SNHLY, CDR2 FYNNEI. V was cut by 8 bases and J by 0 bases, with 14 bases left in between. The CDR3 sequence is CASPDRPLSYNSPLHF. CDR3 nucleotide sequence: TGTGCCAGCCCAGACAGGCCGCTCTCCTATAATTCACCCCTCCACTTT.